This entry is about one T cell receptor beta chain. Its antigen is currently not known. Library prep was done by 5' RACE. Preparation of each TCR library used around 3.5 ug of total RNA. cDNA was synthesized with SMARTScribe reverse transcriptase in eight separate reactions per sample. During cDNA synthesis, unique molecular identifiers containing a 6-nucleotide sample barcode were introduced by template switching. TCRalpha and TCRbeta cDNA was amplified by two nested PCRs of 16 and 9 cycles, with bead purification after each PCR. Before amplification, cDNA was treated with uracil DNA-glycosylase and purified using the QIAquick PCR purification kit. In the second PCR, Illumina TruSeq-compatible adapters and sample-specific barcodes were added. Library quality and concentration were assessed using TapeStation and Qubit, and about 5 ng of each library was pooled. Pooled libraries were sequenced on an Illumina HiSeq2500 single-index Rapid Run with 2 x 100 bp reads and custom sequencing primers. The authors' analysis ran thus. MiGEC version 1.2.6 was used for UMI-based consensus assembly to correct PCR and sequencing errors. MiXCR version 2.1.1 was used for V(D)J alignment, clonotype assembly and CDR3 extraction. To normalise gene usage, clonotype sharing and MAIT/NKT TCR abundance, the top 1000, 10 000 and 20 000 clonotypes in each sample were analysed. Diversity was computed as the inverse Simpson index with the vegan R package after downsampling to 27 000 UMIs. Statistical testing used paired Mann-Whitney U tests on the discordant twin pairs and applied Benjamini-Hochberg correction for multiple testing. TCRdb reprocessed the reads, and each CDR3 protein sequence is entered once, without DNA. These V and J calls are TCRdb output, not the study's own analysis. The sample has around 380,000 distinct CDR3 sequences on record. The ten largest account for under 3% of the sample.

From each donor, a roughly 2.3 ml peripheral blood sample was drawn into PAXgene tubes and stored at -80 degrees C. Total RNA was isolated from whole blood with the PAXgene blood miRNA kit on an automated QIAcube, without T cell sorting. Peripheral blood from monozygotic twin pairs, either concordant or discordant for inflammatory bowel disease, underwent deep TCRalpha and TCRbeta repertoire profiling that used unique molecular barcoding. For every twin pair, smoking habits were documented, and each individual was categorised as a current, former or never smoker. These data belong to a study of monozygotic twins with inflammatory bowel disease (dated by TCRdb to the late 2010s). Regarding the complete study: The complete study included roughly 30 monozygotic twin pairs: 19 IBD-discordant Danish pairs and nine German pairs, of which four were IBD-concordant and five were IBD-discordant. Disease-associated traits were sought mainly through comparisons between IBD patients and their genetically identical healthy co-twins within discordant pairs. Each individual had, on average, about 151 000 unique TCRalpha sequences and 181 000 unique TCRbeta sequences available for analysis. The paper's findings and limits, for the study overall: The results gave no support for a single strong signal or clonotype linked to IBD. IBD patients had lower TCRbeta repertoire diversity, measured by the inverse Simpson index, than their healthy co-twins. Differing immunosuppressive treatments among patients may have added background noise and inter-individual variability to the repertoires. IBD patients shared fewer clonotypes with other individuals than healthy twins did, most markedly in patients showing signs of disease activity. No difference in repertoire similarity was observed between concordant and discordant twins, possibly owing to limited statistical power. The analysis was unable to tell apart different T cell subtypes.

Sequenced input: blood. The clonotype was recovered from a human donor with ulcerative colitis or Crohn's disease, or a healthy co-twin of an affected twin (not recorded which).

CDR3 protein: CASSASGNTDTQYF. This sequence uses TRBV7-9 and TRBJ2-3; TCRdb's D call, TRBD2, is unchecked because there is no DNA. CDR1 and CDR2, looked up from the germline V gene (reference sequence), are SEHNR and FQNEAQ. The CDR3 holds 14 amino acids from the cysteine to the phenylalanine. The DNA sequence is not available.